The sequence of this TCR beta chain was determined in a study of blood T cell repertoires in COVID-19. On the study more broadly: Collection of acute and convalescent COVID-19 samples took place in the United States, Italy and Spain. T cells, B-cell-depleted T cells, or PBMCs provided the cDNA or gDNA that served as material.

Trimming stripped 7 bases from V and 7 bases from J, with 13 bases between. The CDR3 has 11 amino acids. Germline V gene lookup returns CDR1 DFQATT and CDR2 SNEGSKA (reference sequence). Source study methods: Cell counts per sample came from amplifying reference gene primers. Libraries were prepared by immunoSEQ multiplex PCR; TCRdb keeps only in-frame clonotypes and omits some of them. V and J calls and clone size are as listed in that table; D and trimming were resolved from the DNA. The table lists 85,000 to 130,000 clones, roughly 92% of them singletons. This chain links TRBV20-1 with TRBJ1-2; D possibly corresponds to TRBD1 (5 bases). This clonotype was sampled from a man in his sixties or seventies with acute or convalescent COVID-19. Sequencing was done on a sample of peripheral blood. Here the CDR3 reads CSVPGGSGYTF. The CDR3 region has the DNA TGCAGTGTCCCGGGGGGTAGTGGCTACACCTTC.